This is a list of T cell receptor beta chains from one sample in a study of cytomegalovirus exposure and HLA in healthy donors. Libraries were prepared by immunoSEQ multiplex PCR; TCRdb keeps only in-frame clonotypes and omits some of them. The profile shows about 130,000 clones, approximately 87% of them singletons. The specimen sequenced was PBMCs. The receptor source for this set is a woman in her 30s in good health and CMV-seronegative. CDR3s include the opening cysteine and the closing phenylalanine or tryptophan. A D gene is named only where the DNA matches it firmly. Expanded clones get a size class; other rows say once, few or many, or leave the size out.

-	TRBJ2-7	TRBV19	TRBD1	CASSTAGTGAYEQYF	TGTGCCAGTAGTACCGCAGGGACAGGTGCATACGAGCAGTACTTC
-	TRBJ1-2	TRBV5-4	-	CASSLPTGAATYTF	TGTGCCAGCAGCCTCCCGACAGGAGCTGCCACCTACACCTTC
-	TRBJ1-2	TRBV6-5	-	CASNPGRGGNGYTF	TGTGCCAGCAACCCCGGGCGGGGAGGAAACGGCTACACCTTC
-	TRBJ1-5	TRBV6-1	TRBD1	CASSDGQGKPQHF	TGTGCCAGCAGTGACGGACAGGGCAAGCCCCAGCATTTT
-	TRBJ2-2	TRBV2	-	CASRETRGELFF	TGTGCCAGTCGGGAGACCCGGGGGGAGCTGTTTTTT
-	TRBJ2-5	TRBV30	TRBD2	CAWSSPGTSREQYF	TGTGCCTGGAGTTCACCCGGGACTAGCAGGGAGCAGTACTTC
-	TRBJ1-1	TRBV4-2	-	CASSQVMGSKSAEAFF	TGTGCCAGCAGCCAAGTGATGGGCTCAAAGTCCGCTGAAGCTTTCTTT
-	TRBJ2-5	TRBV7-9	TRBD2	CASSLVSGSGETQYF	TGTGCCAGCAGCTTAGTTAGCGGGAGCGGGGAGACCCAGTACTTC
-	TRBJ2-6	TRBV7-3	TRBD1	CASSLTRQGSGANVLTF	TGTGCCAGCAGCTTAACACGACAGGGCTCTGGGGCCAACGTCCTGACTTTC
-	TRBJ1-1	TRBV6-6	-	CASTDMNTEAFF	TGTGCCAGCACAGACATGAACACTGAAGCTTTCTTT
-	TRBJ1-2	TRBV15	TRBD1	CATSRDPGTGVWGYTF	TGTGCCACCAGCAGAGATCCCGGGACAGGGGTATGGGGCTACACCTTC
few	TRBJ2-7	TRBV7-9	TRBD1	CASSLAQGQVFLEQYF	TGTGCCAGCAGCTTAGCGCAGGGACAGGTTTTCTTAGAGCAGTACTTC
-	TRBJ1-5	TRBV28	-	CASQGSSQPQHF	TGTGCCAGCCAGGGCAGCTCCCAGCCCCAGCATTTT
once	TRBJ2-3	TRBV6-5	TRBD1	CASRLTGVPTDTQYF	TGTGCCAGCAGACTTACAGGGGTCCCCACAGATACGCAGTATTTT
-	TRBJ1-1	TRBV11-2	TRBD1	CASRSGTGNTEAFF	TGTGCCAGCAGGTCCGGGACAGGGAACACTGAAGCTTTCTTT
few	TRBJ2-3	TRBV2	-	CASSEALSALYTDTQYF	TGTGCCAGCAGTGAAGCGCTATCCGCACTATACACAGATACGCAGTATTTT
few	TRBJ2-7	TRBV10-2	-	CASSPQGIYEQYF	TGCGCCAGCAGCCCCCAGGGTATCTACGAGCAGTACTTC
once	TRBJ1-2	TRBV10-3	-	CAISESLAAPNYGYTF	TGTGCCATCAGTGAGTCGCTAGCAGCTCCTAACTATGGCTACACCTTC
-	TRBJ1-1	TRBV7-6	TRBD1	CASSADRAWDTEAFF	TGTGCCAGCAGCGCCGACAGGGCCTGGGACACTGAAGCTTTCTTT
-	TRBJ2-7	TRBV13	-	CASSGNRAEQYF	TGTGCCAGCAGCGGAAACAGGGCCGAGCAGTACTTC
-	TRBJ2-1	TRBV7-9	TRBD2	CASSSFRTSVYNEQFF	TGTGCCAGCAGCTCGTTCCGGACTAGCGTATACAATGAGCAGTTCTTC
-	TRBJ2-5	TRBV9	-	CASSAGTHPSQETQYF	TGTGCCAGCAGCGCCGGGACTCATCCGAGTCAAGAGACCCAGTACTTC
-	TRBJ1-6	TRBV6-5	-	CASRQVLNSPLHF	TGTGCCAGTAGACAGGTCCTTAATTCACCCCTCCACTTT
-	TRBJ1-2	TRBV7-9	TRBD1	CASSLAAGTGFGYTF	TGTGCCAGCAGCTTAGCTGCCGGGACAGGGTTTGGCTACACCTTC
-	TRBJ2-1	TRBV19	TRBD1	CASRQGPSGEQFF	TGTGCCAGCAGACAGGGCCCCTCAGGGGAGCAGTTCTTC
-	TRBJ1-5	TRBV18	-	CASSPGSYSNQPQHF	TGTGCCAGCTCACCGGGCAGTTATAGCAATCAGCCCCAGCATTTT
-	TRBJ1-1	TRBV29-1	-	CSAESGGGAGPVTEAFF	TGCAGCGCTGAGTCAGGTGGGGGCGCGGGTCCGGTAACTGAAGCTTTCTTT
once	TRBJ2-2	TRBV7-9	-	CASSLRGVTGELFF	TGTGCCAGCAGCTTACGCGGGGTCACCGGGGAGCTGTTTTTT
-	TRBJ1-6	TRBV27	TRBD1	CASRPRDRGVNSPLHF	TGTGCCAGCAGACCTCGGGACAGGGGAGTTAATTCACCCCTCCACTTT